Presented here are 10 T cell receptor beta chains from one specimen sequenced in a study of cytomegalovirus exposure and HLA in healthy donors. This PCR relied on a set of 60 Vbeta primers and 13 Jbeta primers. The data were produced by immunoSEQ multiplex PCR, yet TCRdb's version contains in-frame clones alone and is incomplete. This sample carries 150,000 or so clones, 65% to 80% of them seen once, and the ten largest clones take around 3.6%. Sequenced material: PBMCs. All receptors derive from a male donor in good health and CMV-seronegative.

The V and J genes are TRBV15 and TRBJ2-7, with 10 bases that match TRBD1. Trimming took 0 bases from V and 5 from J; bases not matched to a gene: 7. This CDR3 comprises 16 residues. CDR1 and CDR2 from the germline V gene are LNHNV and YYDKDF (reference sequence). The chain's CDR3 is CATSRDSGQGVNEQYF. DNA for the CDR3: TGTGCCACCAGCAGAGATAGTGGACAGGGGGTCAACGAGCAGTACTTC.

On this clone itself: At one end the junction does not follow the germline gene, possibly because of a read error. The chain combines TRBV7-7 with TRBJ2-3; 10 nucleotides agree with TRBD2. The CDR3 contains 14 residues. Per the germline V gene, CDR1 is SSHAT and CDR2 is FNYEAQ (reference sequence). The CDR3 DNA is TGTGCTAGCAGCCGGACTAGCGGAACAGATACGCAGTATTTT. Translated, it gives CASSRTSGTDTQYF.

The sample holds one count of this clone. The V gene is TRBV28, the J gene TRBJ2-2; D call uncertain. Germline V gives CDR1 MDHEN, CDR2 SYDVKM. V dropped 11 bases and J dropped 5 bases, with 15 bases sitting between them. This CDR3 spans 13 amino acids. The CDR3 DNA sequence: TGTGCCGCTAGTCGAGCAGAAACCGGGGAGCTGTTTTTT. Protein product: CAASRAETGELFF. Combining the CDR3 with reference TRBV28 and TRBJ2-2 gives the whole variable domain DVKVTQSSRYLVKRTGEKVFLECVQDMDHENMFWYRQDPGLGLRLIYFSYDVKMKEKGDIPEGYSVSREKKERFSLILESASTNQTSMYLCAASRAETGELFFGEGSRLTVL.

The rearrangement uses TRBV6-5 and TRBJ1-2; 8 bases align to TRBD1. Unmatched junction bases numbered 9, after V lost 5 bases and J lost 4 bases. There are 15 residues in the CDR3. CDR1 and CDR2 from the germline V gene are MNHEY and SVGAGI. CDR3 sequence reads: CASSADRASIYGYTF. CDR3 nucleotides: TGTGCCAGCAGTGCGGACAGGGCATCAATCTATGGCTACACCTTC.

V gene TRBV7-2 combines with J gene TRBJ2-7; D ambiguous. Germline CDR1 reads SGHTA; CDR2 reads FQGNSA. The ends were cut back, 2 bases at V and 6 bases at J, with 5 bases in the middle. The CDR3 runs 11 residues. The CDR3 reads CASSLMSEQYF. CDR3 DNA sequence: TGTGCCAGCAGCTTAATGAGCGAGCAGTACTTC. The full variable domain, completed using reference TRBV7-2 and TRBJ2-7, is GAGVSQSPSNKVTEKGKDVELRCDPISGHTALYWYRQSLGQGLEFLIYFQGNSAPDKSGLPSDRFSAERTGGSVSTLTIQRTQQEDSAVYLCASSLMSEQYFGPGTRLTVT.

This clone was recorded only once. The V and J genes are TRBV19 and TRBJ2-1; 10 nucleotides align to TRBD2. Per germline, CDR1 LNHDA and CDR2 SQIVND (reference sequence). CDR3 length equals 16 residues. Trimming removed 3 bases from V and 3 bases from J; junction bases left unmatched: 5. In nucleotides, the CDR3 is TGTGCCAGTAGTATTCCCCTAGCGGGAGACTACAATGAGCAGTTCTTC. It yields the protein CASSIPLAGDYNEQFF.

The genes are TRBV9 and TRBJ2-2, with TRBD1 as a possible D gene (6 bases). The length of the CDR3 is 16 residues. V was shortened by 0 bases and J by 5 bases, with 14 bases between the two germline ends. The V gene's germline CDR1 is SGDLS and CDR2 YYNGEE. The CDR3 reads CASSVGTGTRTGELFF. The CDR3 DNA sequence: TGTGCCAGCAGCGTAGGAACAGGGACCCGAACCGGGGAGCTGTTTTTT.

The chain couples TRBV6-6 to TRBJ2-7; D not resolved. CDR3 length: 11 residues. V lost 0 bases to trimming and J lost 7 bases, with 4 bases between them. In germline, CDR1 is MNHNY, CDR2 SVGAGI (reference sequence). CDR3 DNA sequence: TGTGCCAGCAGTTACTCCCTAGAGCAGTACTTC. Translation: CASSYSLEQYF.

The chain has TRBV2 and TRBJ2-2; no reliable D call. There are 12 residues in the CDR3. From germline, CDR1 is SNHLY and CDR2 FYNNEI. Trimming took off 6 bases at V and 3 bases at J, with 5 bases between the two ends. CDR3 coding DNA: TGTGCCAGCAGCATTTACACCGGGGAGCTGTTTTTT. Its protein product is CASSIYTGELFF.

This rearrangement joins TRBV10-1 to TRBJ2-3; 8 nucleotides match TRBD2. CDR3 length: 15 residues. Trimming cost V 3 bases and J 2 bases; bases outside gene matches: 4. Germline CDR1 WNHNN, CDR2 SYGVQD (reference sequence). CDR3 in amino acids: CASSETSGNTDTQYF. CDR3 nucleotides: TGCGCCAGCAGTGAAACTAGCGGTAACACAGATACGCAGTATTTT.